These 29 T cell receptor beta chains originate from one sample sequenced in a study of CD8 T cells in ankylosing spondylitis. TCRdb analysed the 5' RACE reads with MiXCR anew, one entry per CDR3 protein. The sample carries some 130,000 distinct CDR3 sequences, approximately 13% recorded once. The source material was blood, either unsorted or a sorted T cell fraction (not recorded which). These receptors were taken from a female donor with ankylosing spondylitis or in good health (not recorded which).

This clonotype was counted ten times or more. For the CDR3, the DNA is TGTGCCAGCAGTTTAAATCTAATAGCGGGGGGGCCTACAGATACGCAGTATTTT. Its translation is CASSLNLIAGGPTDTQYF. This sequence joins TRBV12-3 or TRBV12-4 and TRBJ2-3; 11 bases align to TRBD2. This CDR3 is 18 amino acids long. V lost 2 bases and J lost 3; bases outside the gene matches: 10.

This clonotype was observed at least ten times. The V gene is TRBV11-2, the J gene TRBJ2-7; 11 bases agree with TRBD1. Germline V lookup: CDR1 SGHAT, CDR2 FQNNGV. J gave up 3 bases and V 5 bases, and 15 bases lay outside the gene matches. The length of the CDR3 is 18 residues. CDR3 nucleotides: TGTGCCAGCAGCCCAGATCCACACCGGACAGGGGGCCACTACGAGCAGTACTTC. Translated: CASSPDPHRTGGHYEQYF.

This clonotype occurred many times. V and J are TRBV20-1 and TRBJ1-2; D gene ambiguous. The CDR3 consists of 14 residues. Trimming pared 0 bases from V and 0 bases from J, leaving 8 bases between. Looked up from germline, CDR1 is DFQATT and CDR2 is SNEGSKA (reference sequence). The CDR3, as DNA: TGCAGTGCTAGAGACAGGTCCGCTAACTATGGCTACACCTTC. It encodes CSARDRSANYGYTF.

This chain connects TRBV6-5 to TRBJ1-4; 10 positions match TRBD1. CDR1 MNHEY and CDR2 SVGAGI come from the germline V gene. The CDR3 extends over 17 amino acids. V shed 0 bases and J 6 bases; nucleotides not matched to a gene: 7. The DNA for the CDR3 is TGTGCCAGCAGTTACTCCGTAGGAGGGACAGGGGATGAAAAACTGTTTTTT. Encoded protein: CASSYSVGGTGDEKLFF.

J is TRBJ2-2 and V is TRBV5-1, with D unclear. CDR1 and CDR2 (germline): SGHRS, YFSETQ. V lost 2 bases and J lost 1, with 9 bases in between. This CDR3 is 15 amino acids long. CDR3 sequence: CASSLSGENTGELFF. The DNA of the CDR3 is TGCGCCAGCAGCTTAAGTGGAGAGAACACCGGGGAGCTGTTTTTT.

The chain links TRBV12-3 or TRBV12-4 to TRBJ2-5; D tentatively reads TRBD1 or TRBD2 (5 bases each). V lost 6 bases and J lost 2, with 22 bases in between. The CDR3 is 17 residues long. The CDR3 sequence: CASRHGGRGPSQETQYF. The CDR3 bases are TGTGCCAGCAGGCATGGGGGTCGGGGCCCATCTCAAGAGACCCAGTACTTC.

The chain couples TRBV20-1 to TRBJ1-2, with 12 bases fitting TRBD1. This CDR3 comprises 14 residues. The V and J ends lost 6 bases and 3 bases, in that order; junction bases with no gene match: 5. Germline V lookup: CDR1 DFQATT, CDR2 SNEGSKA (reference sequence). CDR3 sequence reads: CSAEGTGGHYGYTF. The CDR3 nucleotides read TGCAGTGCGGAGGGGACAGGGGGCCACTATGGCTACACCTTC.

As regards this clonotype: Being one base from a much bigger clone, this may be a read error. The chain couples TRBV3-1 to TRBJ1-1, with unresolved D. Per germline, CDR1 LGHDT and CDR2 YNNKEL (reference sequence). This CDR3 comprises 14 residues. The CDR3 DNA is TGTACCAGCAGCCCAGGTGGGGTGAACACTGAAGCTTTCTTT. As protein: CTSSPGGVNTEAFF.

This clonotype was seen at least ten times. The germline gene is not matched at one end of the junction; a read error may be the cause. V usage is TRBV12-3 or TRBV12-4 and J usage is TRBJ1-5; 7 positions agree with TRBD1. The CDR3 totals 15 residues. The chain's CDR3 is CASTAEQGSSQPQHF. Here the CDR3 DNA reads TGTGCCAGCACGGCCGAACAGGGGAGCAGTCAGCCCCAGCATTTT.

This clonotype was found a few times. This chain uses TRBV5-1 with TRBJ2-1, with 13 bases fitting TRBD2. V was clipped by 4 bases and J by 7 bases; unmatched bases: 5. Germline loops: CDR1 SGHRS, CDR2 YFSETQ. The CDR3 is made up of 15 amino acids. The CDR3 is CASSPGTSGINEQFF. The CDR3, as DNA: TGCGCCAGCAGCCCAGGGACTAGCGGGATAAATGAGCAGTTCTTC. Drawing the rest from reference TRBV5-1 and TRBJ2-1, the complete variable domain is KAGVTQTPRYLIKTRGQQVTLSCSPISGHRSVSWYQQTPGQGLQFLFEYFSETQRNKGNFPGRFSGRQFSNSRSEMNVSTLELGDSALYLCASSPGTSGINEQFFGPGTRLTVL.

This clonotype was recorded many times. This chain connects TRBV15 to TRBJ2-3; D is uncertain. Germline CDR1 and CDR2: LNHNV and YYDKDF (reference sequence). The CDR3 is 12 residues long. V shed 1 base and J shed 3 bases, with 2 bases lying between them. The CDR3, as DNA: TGTGCCACCAGCAGAGTTACAGATACGCAGTATTTT. This codes for CATSRVTDTQYF.

This clonotype came up many times. The J gene is TRBJ1-1, the V gene TRBV5-4; the D is unclear. Trimming took 2 bases from V and 2 from J, leaving 4 bases between them. The CDR3 sequence is 12 residues long. CDR1 and CDR2 from the germline V gene are SGHNT and YYREEE (reference sequence). The CDR3 sequence is CASSFVNTEAFF. The DNA of the CDR3 is TGTGCCAGCAGCTTCGTTAACACTGAAGCTTTCTTT.

In this sample, this clonotype turned up many times. The chain carries TRBV24-1 and TRBJ2-1; no reliable D call. The CDR3 has 11 amino acids. V was trimmed by 5 bases and J by 7 bases, leaving 5 bases between them. The germline V gene has CDR1 KGHDR and CDR2 SFDVKD. CDR3 sequence: CATSARNEQFF. CDR3 nucleotides: TGTGCCACCAGTGCCAGAAATGAGCAGTTCTTC.

A few counts support this clonotype. V usage is TRBV12-3 or TRBV12-4 and J usage is TRBJ2-1, with no clear D. The CDR3 sequence is 14 residues long. V was shortened by 5 bases and J by 2 bases, with 10 bases between the two germline ends. This chain's CDR3 is CASSPTTAYNEQFF. As DNA, the CDR3 is TGTGCCAGCAGTCCAACGACTGCCTACAATGAGCAGTTCTTC.

This clonotype was detected many times. The V gene is TRBV12-3 or TRBV12-4, the J gene TRBJ1-6; D perhaps matches TRBD1 (6 bases). The CDR3 loop spans 14 amino acids. Deletions cut 2 bases from V and 7 bases from J, with 9 bases between. DNA for the CDR3: TGTGCCAGCAGTTTAACAGGGATGAATTCACCCCTCCACTTT. This codes for CASSLTGMNSPLHF.

With respect to this clonotype: Germline is not matched at one junction end, which may reflect a read error. The V gene is TRBV7-9, the J gene TRBJ2-3; D not certain. Germline V gives CDR1 SEHNR, CDR2 FQNEAQ (reference sequence). CDR3 size: 11 residues. The CDR3 protein is CVSSLLDTQYF. CDR3 coding DNA: TGTGTCAGCAGCTTGCTAGATACGCAGTATTTT.

This clonotype was recorded at least ten times. The chain joins TRBV12-3 or TRBV12-4 to TRBJ1-6; 7 bases agree with TRBD1. CDR3 length equals 15 residues. Losses at the gene ends were 5 bases for V and 10 bases for J; bases not matched to a gene: 11. Here the CDR3 reads CASSQQTGMRSPLHF. CDR3 DNA: TGTGCCAGCAGTCAACAGACAGGGATGCGGTCACCCCTCCACTTT.

Note on this clonotype: At one end the junction does not follow the germline gene, possibly because of a read error. This chain connects TRBV12-3 or TRBV12-4 to TRBJ1-2; the D gene is possibly TRBD1 (6 bases). The CDR3 loop spans 15 amino acids. CDR3 in DNA: TGTGCCGGCAGCCCCAACAGGGCTAGCGCCTATGGCTACACCTTC. Amino acids: CAGSPNRASAYGYTF.

V and J are TRBV7-9 and TRBJ2-3; possibly TRBD2 for D (5 bases). Germline V gene lookup returns CDR1 SEHNR and CDR2 FQNEAQ (reference sequence). The CDR3 spans 15 residues. Trimming pared 4 bases from V and 5 bases from J, leaving 16 bases between. The CDR3 is CASSSWEWLEDTQYF. CDR3 DNA: TGTGCCAGCAGCTCCTGGGAGTGGCTGGAAGATACGCAGTATTTT.

This clonotype was picked up many times. This chain uses TRBV5-1 with TRBJ2-2; 8 nucleotides line up with TRBD1. From germline, CDR1 is SGHRS and CDR2 YFSETQ. This CDR3 contains 16 residues. The ends lost 4 bases at V and 6 bases at J; junction bases unmatched: 11. The CDR3 is CASSTHQGALAGELFF. CDR3 nucleotides: TGCGCCAGCAGCACACACCAGGGGGCCCTGGCCGGGGAGCTGTTTTTT.

The V call is TRBV28, the J call TRBJ2-6, with D uncertain. CDR1 and CDR2 from the germline V gene are MDHEN and SYDVKM. Trimming took 2 bases from V and 4 from J, leaving 9 bases between them. The CDR3 loop spans 15 amino acids. Written as DNA, the CDR3 is TGTGCCAGCAGTTTAGGAGCCTGGGGGGCCAACGTCCTGACTTTC. Its protein product is CASSLGAWGANVLTF.

This clonotype was seen repeatedly, ten times or more. The chain has TRBV3-1 and TRBJ2-3; 8 bases line up with TRBD1. CDR3 length: 13 residues. Trimming removed 5 bases from V and 6 bases from J; junction bases left unmatched: 4. The germline V gene has CDR1 LGHDT and CDR2 YNNKEL (reference sequence). The CDR3 loop reads CASSKTGADTQYF. In DNA, the CDR3 is TGTGCCAGCAGCAAGACAGGGGCGGATACGCAGTATTTT.

This CDR3 reads CASSVGAAQETQYF. The DNA for the CDR3 is TGTGCCAGCAGCGTAGGAGCAGCCCAAGAGACCCAGTACTTC. The chain combines TRBV9 with TRBJ2-5; the D is unclear. CDR1 SGDLS and CDR2 YYNGEE come from the germline V gene. The CDR3 contains 14 residues. V was pared by 0 bases and J by 1 base, with 7 bases between.

The chain uses TRBV12-3 or TRBV12-4 and TRBJ2-5; 9 bases fit TRBD1. After removal of 1 base from V and 2 bases from J, the junction contained 2 bases not matched to a gene. The CDR3 totals 15 residues. The DNA for the CDR3 is TGTGCCAGCAGTTTAGGGACAGGGGCGCAAGAGACCCAGTACTTC. This sequence encodes CASSLGTGAQETQYF.

V gene TRBV5-1 combines with J gene TRBJ2-1; 8 nucleotides align to TRBD1. V lost 4 bases, J lost 5 bases, and 2 bases stayed unmatched. The CDR3 extends over 13 amino acids. Germline V gene sequence: CDR1 SGHRS, CDR2 YFSETQ. The CDR3 DNA sequence: TGCGCCAGCAGCGCGGGACAGGACAATGAGCAGTTCTTC. Protein sequence: CASSAGQDNEQFF.

This clonotype was counted between two and nine times. The rearrangement links TRBV29-1 to TRBJ2-2; 10 bases match TRBD1. V dropped 7 bases and J dropped 5; count of bases not matched to a gene: 10. Germline V gene lookup returns CDR1 SQVTM and CDR2 ANQGSEA. CDR3 length equals 15 residues. The CDR3: CSGEVRDRGTGELFF. The DNA for the CDR3 is TGCAGCGGTGAGGTCCGGGACAGGGGAACCGGGGAGCTGTTTTTT.

The genes are TRBV12-3 or TRBV12-4 and TRBJ2-2; D call uncertain. The length of the CDR3 is 10 residues. V shed 7 bases and J shed 6 bases, with 3 bases lying between them. The CDR3 is CASKSGELFF. As DNA, the CDR3 is TGTGCCAGCAAGTCCGGGGAGCTGTTTTTT.

At least ten counts were recorded for this clonotype. This rearrangement joins TRBV20-1 to TRBJ2-3; D possibly corresponds to TRBD2 (7 bases). The CDR3 is made up of 14 amino acids. Germline V gene data show CDR1 as DFQATT and CDR2 as SNEGSKA (reference sequence). Between the trimmed V and J ends, which lost 1 base and 1 base, there was a span of 9 bases. CDR3 in amino acids: CSARAGGGTDTQYF. For the CDR3, the DNA is TGCAGTGCTAGAGCGGGGGGCGGCACAGATACGCAGTATTTT.

At least ten counts were recorded for this clonotype. The chain combines TRBV28 with TRBJ1-1, with TRBD1 identical over 10 bases. The CDR3 runs to 16 residues. V trimming: 3 bases; J trimming: 5 bases; junction bases outside the gene matches: 9. CDR1 MDHEN and CDR2 SYDVKM come from the germline V gene. CDR3 sequence: CASSLGTGVRGTEAFF. The CDR3, as DNA: TGTGCCAGCAGTTTGGGGACAGGGGTTCGAGGAACTGAAGCTTTCTTT.